Following are 14 T cell receptor beta chains from one sample sequenced in a study of radiotherapy plus CTLA-4 blockade in lung cancer. The protocol was immunoSEQ multiplex PCR, while the TCRdb copy is restricted to in-frame clones and leaves out a portion. The sample shows roughly 50,000 clones, less than 85% of them seen only once. Sequencing was performed on peripheral blood, taken from a patient treated with radiotherapy plus ipilimumab. All receptors derive from a human donor with non-small cell lung cancer who had stable disease on radiotherapy plus ipilimumab.

This clone came up once. The V and J genes are TRBV5-1 and TRBJ2-1; TRBD1 agrees at 8 bases. The CDR3 has 16 amino acids. J was trimmed by 3 bases and V by 7 bases; bases with no gene match: 12. CDR1 SGHRS and CDR2 YFSETQ come from the germline V gene. The CDR3 region is CASGYPKDRDYNEQFF. The CDR3 nucleotides are TGCGCCAGCGGATATCCAAAGGACAGGGACTACAATGAGCAGTTCTTC.

The V call is TRBV9, the J call TRBJ1-3; D is unresolved. The CDR3 contains 14 residues. Between the trimmed V and J ends, which lost 4 bases and 2 bases, there was a span of 10 bases. Germline CDR1 reads SGDLS; CDR2 reads YYNGEE. The CDR3 nucleotides are TGTGCCAGCAGCCCTCCGCGGACTGGAAACACCATATATTTT. Translating gives CASSPPRTGNTIYF.

The chain is built from TRBV28 and TRBJ1-5, with TRBD1 as a possible D gene (5 bases). Trimming took off 2 bases at V and 0 bases at J, with 17 bases between the two ends. Germline V gives CDR1 MDHEN, CDR2 SYDVKM. The CDR3 extends over 18 amino acids. CDR3 region: CASSLGTQPPSSNQPQHF. CDR3 sequence (DNA): TGTGCCAGCAGTTTAGGGACGCAACCCCCGTCTAGCAATCAGCCCCAGCATTTT.

The J gene is TRBJ2-2, the V gene TRBV11-3; 15 nucleotides align to TRBD2. Germline V gene data show CDR1 as SGHNT and CDR2 as YENEEA. The CDR3 runs 19 residues. The J segment lost 6 bases and the V segment lost 5 bases, leaving 13 bases of the junction unmatched. The CDR3 region is CASSTGTGLAGGRPGELFF. The DNA for the CDR3 is TGTGCCAGCAGCACCGGAACCGGACTAGCGGGGGGGCGTCCCGGGGAGCTGTTTTTT.

The chain is built from TRBV23-1 and TRBJ2-7; 10 nucleotides align to TRBD1. TRBV23-1 is flagged as an ORF with uncertain function. The V gene end was trimmed by 0 bases and the J gene end by 2 bases; junction bases not matched to a gene: 4. The CDR3 spans 16 residues. CDR3 bases: TGCGCCAGCAGTCAATCTCCGACAGGGGGCCCCTACGAGCAGTACGTC. This encodes CASSQSPTGGPYEQYV.

The chain joins TRBV5-4 to TRBJ1-2; unclear D gene. Germline V gene sequence: CDR1 SGHNT, CDR2 YYREEE (reference sequence). The CDR3 totals 15 residues. V lost 0 bases to trimming and J lost 4 bases, with 13 bases between them. CDR3 DNA sequence: TGTGCCAGCAGCTTGGGAGGCGCAGAGTTCTATGGCTACACCTTC. Translating it yields CASSLGGAEFYGYTF.

Here the CDR3 DNA reads TGTGCCAGCGTCAGGGGATTGAGAGTGGGCACTGAAGCTTTCTTT. Translating it yields CASVRGLRVGTEAFF. The chain has TRBV6-5 and TRBJ1-1; D perhaps matches TRBD1 (6 bases). The germline V gene has CDR1 MNHEY and CDR2 SVGAGI. Trimming took off 8 bases at V and 4 bases at J, with 20 bases between the two ends. The CDR3 runs to 15 residues.

This chain uses TRBV15 with TRBJ2-7, with D perhaps TRBD2 (6 bases). There are 15 residues in the CDR3. Trimming shortened V by 0 bases and J by 3 bases, and 12 bases separated the two germline ends. Germline V gene data show CDR1 as LNHNV and CDR2 as YYDKDF (reference sequence). The CDR3 region is CATSRDPGVNYEQYF. Written as DNA, the CDR3 is TGTGCCACCAGCAGAGATCCGGGGGTAAACTACGAGCAGTACTTC. Based on the CDR3 plus reference TRBV15 and TRBJ2-7, the full variable domain is DAMVIQNPRYQVTQFGKPVTLSCSQTLNHNVMYWYQQKSSQAPKLLFHYYDKDFNNEADTPDNFQSRRPNTSFCFLDIRSPGLGDTAMYLCATSRDPGVNYEQYFGPGTRLTVT.

The chain is built from TRBV19 and TRBJ2-1; D unclear. CDR3 size: 15 residues. Germline CDR1 is LNHDA and CDR2 is SQIVND (reference sequence). Trimming stripped 3 bases from V and 1 base from J, with 10 bases between. CDR3 in DNA: TGTGCCAGTAGTATTTATAGAGAATCCTACAATGAGCAGTTCTTC. Its translation: CASSIYRESYNEQFF.

The CDR3 reads CASGYYEQYF. The DNA of the CDR3 is TGTGCCAGCGGATACTACGAGCAGTACTTC. The chain combines TRBV27 with TRBJ2-7; D gene uncertain. The germline V gene encodes CDR1 MNHEY and CDR2 SMNVEV (reference sequence). The CDR3 contains 10 residues. Deletions cut 8 bases from V and 3 bases from J, with 5 bases between.

The rearrangement uses TRBV27 and TRBJ2-7; D may be TRBD1 (6 bases). Germline V gene data show CDR1 as MNHEY and CDR2 as SMNVEV (reference sequence). The CDR3 sequence is 15 residues long. V lost 2 bases to trimming and J lost 0 bases, with 11 bases between them. CDR3 sequence: CASSLRQESSYEQYV. DNA for the CDR3: TGTGCCAGCAGTTTAAGACAGGAAAGCTCCTACGAGCAGTACGTC.

This clone occurred once. The chain couples TRBV5-1 to TRBJ2-3; 12 nucleotides agree with TRBD2. V lost 0 bases and J lost 4; bases outside the gene matches: 6. In germline, CDR1 is SGHRS, CDR2 YFSETQ. This CDR3 is 17 amino acids long. CDR3 region: CASSLAALAGGPDTQYF. CDR3 nucleotide sequence: TGCGCCAGCAGCTTGGCGGCCCTAGCGGGGGGGCCAGATACGCAGTATTTT.

The CDR3 nucleotides are TGTGCCAGCAGCGTATCCGCTAGGGAGACCCAGTACTTC. Amino acids: CASSVSARETQYF. J is TRBJ2-5 and V is TRBV7-3; no definite D call. Germline V gives CDR1 SGHTA, CDR2 FQGTGA. V lost 5 bases to trimming and J lost 5 bases, with 12 bases between them. The CDR3 totals 13 residues.

The chain joins TRBV5-1 to TRBJ1-2; 9 nucleotides match TRBD1. There are 15 residues in the CDR3. Germline V gives CDR1 SGHRS, CDR2 YFSETQ. V lost 4 bases and J lost 10; bases outside the gene matches: 14. The CDR3 sequence is CASSLGGQGVTVYTF. The CDR3 DNA reads as TGCGCCAGCAGCCTGGGGGGACAGGGAGTAACGGTCTACACCTTC.